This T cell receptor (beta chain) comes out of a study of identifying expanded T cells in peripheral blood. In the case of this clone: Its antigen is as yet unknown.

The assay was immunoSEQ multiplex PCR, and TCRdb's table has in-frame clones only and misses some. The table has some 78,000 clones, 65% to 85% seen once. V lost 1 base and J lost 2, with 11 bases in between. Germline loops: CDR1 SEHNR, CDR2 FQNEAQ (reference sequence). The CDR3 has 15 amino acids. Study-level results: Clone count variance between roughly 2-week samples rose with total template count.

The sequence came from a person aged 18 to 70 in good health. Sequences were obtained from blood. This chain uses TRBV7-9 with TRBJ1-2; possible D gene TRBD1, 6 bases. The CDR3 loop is CASSLGAGENYGYTF. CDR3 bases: TGTGCCAGCAGCTTAGGGGCAGGGGAAAACTATGGCTACACCTTC.